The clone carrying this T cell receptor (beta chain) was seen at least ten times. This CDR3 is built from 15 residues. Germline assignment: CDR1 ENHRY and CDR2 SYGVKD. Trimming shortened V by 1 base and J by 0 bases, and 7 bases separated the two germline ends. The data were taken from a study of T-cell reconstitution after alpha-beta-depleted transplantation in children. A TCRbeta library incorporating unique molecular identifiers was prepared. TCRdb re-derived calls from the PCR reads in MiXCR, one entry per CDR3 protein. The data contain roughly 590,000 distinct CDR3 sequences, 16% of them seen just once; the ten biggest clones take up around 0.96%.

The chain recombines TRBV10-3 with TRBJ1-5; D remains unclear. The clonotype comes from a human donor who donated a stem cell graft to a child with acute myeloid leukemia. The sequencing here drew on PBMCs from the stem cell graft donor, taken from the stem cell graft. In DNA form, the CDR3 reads TGTGCCATCAGTGAGTGGAGCAATAGCAATCAGCCCCAGCATTTT. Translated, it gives CAISEWSNSNQPQHF.